These T cell receptor beta chains were read from a single sample in a study of T cell repertoires in cytomegalovirus infection. TCRdb re-derived calls from the reads in MiXCR, one entry per CDR3 protein. The repertoire consists of roughly 500,000 distinct CDR3 sequences, with roughly a third occurring once and the leading ten covering 17%. These TCRs are of unknown antigen specificity. The sample in question was cultured PBMCs, obtained from culture after CMV antigen stimulation. Receptors were obtained from a human donor in good health (CMV status not recorded). Some clones in this sample may be carry-over from other donors' samples. The CDR3 runs from the conserved cysteine through the conserved F or W. The D gene is left open where the match is weak. Size values are once, few and many counts, or a class for expanded clones, and some rows have none.

J: TRBJ1-2
D: .
size: many
V: TRBV7-2
CDR3: CASSLVGTRYTF
DNA: TGTGCCAGCAGCTTAGTCGGCACCCGCTACACCTTC

J: TRBJ2-5
D: TRBD2
size: .
V: TRBV7-2
CDR3: CASSTLAGGLFVETQYF
DNA: TGTGCCAGCAGCACACTAGCGGGAGGGCTTTTCGTGGAGACCCAGTACTTC

J: TRBJ2-3
D: .
size: .
V: TRBV6-2/TRBV6-3
CDR3: CASSYSLSGGTDTQYF
DNA: TGTGCCAGCAGTTACTCGCTTAGCGGCGGCACAGATACGCAGTATTTT

J: TRBJ1-5
D: .
size: few
V: TRBV7-3
CDR3: CASSLEGLGPQHF
DNA: TGTGCCAGCAGCTTAGAAGGGCTGGGGCCCCAGCATTTT

J: TRBJ2-3
D: TRBD2
size: few
V: TRBV27
CDR3: CASRAPSGRWEDTQYF
DNA: TGTGCCAGCAGAGCTCCTAGCGGGAGATGGGAAGATACGCAGTATTTT

J: TRBJ2-3
D: .
size: .
V: TRBV5-6
CDR3: CASSLDEGLDTDTQYF
DNA: TGTGCCAGCAGCTTAGACGAGGGGTTAGACACAGATACGCAGTATTTT

J: TRBJ2-7
D: TRBD2
size: .
V: TRBV7-6
CDR3: CASSFGTNYEQYF
DNA: TGTGCCAGCAGCTTTGGGACTAACTACGAGCAGTACTTC

J: TRBJ1-2
D: .
size: .
V: TRBV28
CDR3: CASSPMGVRGGYTF
DNA: TGTGCCAGCAGTCCAATGGGGGTTAGAGGTGGCTACACCTTC

J: TRBJ2-3
D: .
size: .
V: TRBV7-2
CDR3: CASSLGQRTTDTQYF
DNA: TGTGCCAGCAGCCTCGGACAGCGGACCACAGATACGCAGTATTTT

J: TRBJ2-7
D: TRBD2
size: .
V: TRBV6-1
CDR3: CASRRGGGEQYF
DNA: TGTGCCAGCAGGCGGGGGGGCGGGGAGCAGTACTTC

J: TRBJ1-1
D: .
size: .
V: TRBV7-3
CDR3: CASSWTANTEAFF
DNA: TGTGCCAGCAGCTGGACAGCTAACACTGAAGCTTTCTTT

J: TRBJ1-5
D: TRBD1
size: .
V: TRBV7-2
CDR3: CASSARTGGYQPQHF
DNA: TGTGCCAGTTCCGCCCGGACAGGGGGGTATCAGCCCCAGCATTTT

J: TRBJ2-1
D: .
size: .
V: TRBV4-3
CDR3: CASSQSTGAYNEQFF
DNA: TGCGCCAGCAGCCAATCGACAGGAGCCTACAATGAGCAGTTCTTC

J: TRBJ2-4
D: TRBD2
size: .
V: TRBV7-9
CDR3: CASSQGLAGNIQYF
DNA: TGTGCCAGCAGCCAGGGACTAGCGGGGAACATTCAGTACTTC

J: TRBJ2-5
D: TRBD1
size: .
V: TRBV7-7
CDR3: CASSNFPGQGETQYF
DNA: TGTGCCAGCAGCAACTTTCCGGGACAGGGAGAGACCCAGTACTTC

J: TRBJ1-5
D: TRBD1
size: .
V: TRBV4-3
CDR3: CASSHADRGESKGNQPQHF
DNA: TGCGCCAGCAGCCATGCGGACAGGGGAGAGTCCAAGGGGAATCAGCCCCAGCATTTT

J: TRBJ2-1
D: TRBD2
size: .
V: TRBV19
CDR3: CASSLTGTSDEQFF
DNA: TGTGCCAGTAGTCTTACCGGGACTAGCGATGAGCAGTTCTTC

J: TRBJ2-3
D: TRBD1
size: .
V: TRBV7-6
CDR3: CASSTDDRVTDTQYF
DNA: TGTGCCAGCAGCACCGATGACAGGGTTACAGATACGCAGTATTTT

J: TRBJ2-7
D: .
size: .
V: TRBV27
CDR3: CASSSGRLLSYEQYF
DNA: TGTGCCAGCAGTTCGGGACGGCTTCTCTCCTACGAGCAGTACTTC

J: TRBJ2-2
D: TRBD1
size: few
V: TRBV12-3/TRBV12-4
CDR3: CALKGQGTGELFF
DNA: TGTGCCCTGAAGGGACAGGGGACCGGGGAGCTGTTTTTT

J: TRBJ2-5
D: .
size: many
V: TRBV12-3/TRBV12-4
CDR3: CASSFWDGQETQYF
DNA: TGTGCCAGCAGTTTCTGGGACGGACAAGAGACCCAGTACTTC

J: TRBJ2-1
D: TRBD2
size: few
V: TRBV7-2
CDR3: CATRTSGSPTEQFF
DNA: TGTGCCACCAGGACTAGCGGGAGTCCCACTGAGCAGTTCTTC

J: TRBJ1-2
D: .
size: .
V: TRBV3-1
CDR3: CASWGGYGYTF
DNA: TGTGCCAGCTGGGGCGGATATGGCTACACCTTC

J: TRBJ2-1
D: TRBD2
size: .
V: TRBV12-3/TRBV12-4
CDR3: CASSIGLAGGAKFF
DNA: TGTGCCAGCAGTATCGGACTAGCGGGAGGGGCGAAGTTCTTC

J: TRBJ2-1
D: .
size: .
V: TRBV11-2
CDR3: CATTSLARKSSSYNEQFF
DNA: TGTGCCACCACCTCGCTAGCGCGTAAATCCTCCTCCTACAATGAGCAGTTCTTC

J: TRBJ1-4
D: .
size: .
V: TRBV24-1
CDR3: CATSDRLTGTPFF
DNA: TGTGCCACCAGTGATCGGCTAACAGGCACCCCATTTTTT

J: TRBJ2-5
D: .
size: .
V: TRBV7-6
CDR3: CASSLAEGRETQYF
DNA: TGTGCCAGCAGCTTAGCGGAGGGGCGGGAGACCCAGTACTTC

J: TRBJ2-2
D: .
size: few
V: TRBV7-9
CDR3: CASSLAPRAINTGELFF
DNA: TGTGCCAGCAGCTTAGCCCCTCGGGCCATAAACACCGGGGAGCTGTTTTTT

J: TRBJ2-7
D: TRBD2
size: few
V: TRBV7-2
CDR3: CASSLREGDEQYF
DNA: TGTGCCAGCAGCTTACGGGAGGGCGACGAGCAGTACTTC

J: TRBJ2-7
D: .
size: .
V: TRBV27
CDR3: CASSSPGLSYEQYF
DNA: TGTGCCAGCAGTTCCCCGGGCCTCTCCTACGAGCAGTACTTC

J: TRBJ2-3
D: .
size: .
V: TRBV7-2
CDR3: CASSPSVSGDTQYF
DNA: TGTGCCAGCAGCCCCTCGGTTTCTGGAGATACGCAGTATTTT

J: TRBJ1-2
D: .
size: many
V: TRBV11-2
CDR3: CASSSGAGWDYGYTF
DNA: TGTGCCAGCAGCTCCGGAGCCGGCTGGGACTATGGCTACACCTTC

J: TRBJ1-1
D: TRBD1
size: .
V: TRBV10-3
CDR3: CATASTGTNTEAFF
DNA: TGTGCCACCGCCTCGACAGGGACGAACACTGAAGCTTTCTTT

J: TRBJ1-2
D: .
size: .
V: TRBV7-2
CDR3: CASSLRLGYTF
DNA: TGTGCCAGCAGCTTACGTCTTGGCTACACCTTC

J: TRBJ2-5
D: TRBD2
size: .
V: TRBV10-3
CDR3: CAISAAGGPETQYF
DNA: TGTGCCATCAGTGCGGCGGGAGGGCCGGAGACCCAGTACTTC

J: TRBJ1-1
D: TRBD1
size: many
V: TRBV7-8
CDR3: CASSSAFGDRGTTEAFF
DNA: TGTGCCAGCAGCTCAGCGTTTGGGGACAGGGGTACCACTGAAGCTTTCTTT

J: TRBJ1-1
D: TRBD1
size: few
V: TRBV20-1
CDR3: CSAKPTGMNTEAFF
DNA: TGCAGTGCCAAACCGACAGGGATGAACACTGAAGCTTTCTTT

J: TRBJ2-3
D: .
size: .
V: TRBV20-1
CDR3: CSARDSADTQYF
DNA: TGCAGTGCTAGGGACAGCGCAGATACGCAGTATTTT

J: TRBJ2-1
D: TRBD2
size: .
V: TRBV11-3
CDR3: CASSARAGAYNEQFF
DNA: TGTGCCAGCAGTGCCCGAGCGGGAGCCTACAATGAGCAGTTCTTC

J: TRBJ1-6
D: TRBD1
size: many
V: TRBV7-2
CDR3: CASSLTGSNSPLHF
DNA: TGTGCCAGCAGCTTGACAGGGAGTAATTCACCCCTCCACTTT

J: TRBJ1-3
D: .
size: few
V: TRBV6-6
CDR3: CASTTTGVGNTIYF
DNA: TGTGCCAGCACCACGACAGGAGTAGGAAACACCATATATTTT

J: TRBJ1-2
D: TRBD1
size: .
V: TRBV6-6
CDR3: CASRSRGQGGGYTF
DNA: TGTGCCAGCAGATCCCGGGGACAGGGGGGTGGCTACACCTTC

J: TRBJ2-4
D: .
size: .
V: TRBV6-2/TRBV6-3
CDR3: CASSFSGLAKNIQYF
DNA: TGTGCCAGCAGCTTTAGCGGACTAGCCAAAAACATTCAGTACTTC

J: TRBJ2-7
D: .
size: many
V: TRBV7-2
CDR3: CASSPPGQREQYF
DNA: TGTGCCAGCAGCCCGCCGGGCCAGAGGGAGCAGTACTTC

J: TRBJ2-6
D: .
size: .
V: TRBV6-1
CDR3: CASSYVSRGANVLTF
DNA: TGTGCCAGCAGTTACGTCAGTCGTGGGGCCAACGTCCTGACTTTC

J: TRBJ2-4
D: TRBD2
size: few
V: TRBV19
CDR3: CASSTRLAGGRNLAKNIQYF
DNA: TGTGCCAGTAGTACACGACTAGCGGGAGGGCGGAACCTAGCCAAAAACATTCAGTACTTC

J: TRBJ1-5
D: .
size: .
V: TRBV7-4
CDR3: CASSLVASQPQHF
DNA: TGTGCCAGCAGCTTAGTAGCCAGCCAGCCCCAGCATTTT

J: TRBJ2-2
D: .
size: .
V: TRBV20-1
CDR3: CSASNENTGELFF
DNA: TGCAGTGCTAGTAACGAGAACACCGGGGAGCTGTTTTTT

J: TRBJ1-2
D: .
size: .
V: TRBV18
CDR3: CASSQGPSSNYGYTF
DNA: TGTGCCAGCTCTCAAGGACCGTCCTCGAACTATGGCTACACCTTC

J: TRBJ2-1
D: .
size: .
V: TRBV5-6
CDR3: CASSLGPISYNEQFF
DNA: TGTGCCAGCAGCTTGGGACCAATCTCCTACAATGAGCAGTTCTTC

J: TRBJ1-2
D: TRBD1
size: .
V: TRBV7-2
CDR3: CASSRGDRVDYGYTF
DNA: TGTGCCAGCAGCCGAGGGGACAGGGTTGACTATGGCTACACCTTC

J: TRBJ2-5
D: TRBD2
size: .
V: TRBV6-6
CDR3: CASTKLAGGETQYF
DNA: TGTGCCAGCACTAAACTAGCGGGAGGAGAGACCCAGTACTTC